This passage covers 20 T cell receptor beta chains from one sample sequenced in a study of shared clonotypes between healthy human individuals. Naive CD8 isolation took CD45RO-negative cells positively selected for CCR7 and excluded terminally differentiated effector memory CD45RA+ cells. Assay: immunoSEQ multiplex PCR; the TCRdb copy retains only in-frame clones and omits some. The sample shows about 700,000 clones, under 95% of them seen only once. The sample was naive CD8+ T cells sorted from blood. These receptors originate from a man aged 25-45 years in good health.

The rearrangement uses TRBV4-3 and TRBJ1-2; weak D call: TRBD1 (5 bases). The germline gives CDR1 LGHNA, CDR2 YSLEER. This CDR3 is built from 12 residues. With 8 bases removed from V and 0 bases from J, the gap between germline ends came to 7 bases. The CDR3 DNA reads as TGCGCCAGCCAGGGCCCTAACTATGGCTACACCTTC. It encodes CASQGPNYGYTF.

The chain links TRBV11-2 to TRBJ2-1, with 7 bases that match TRBD2. CDR1 is SGHAT, CDR2 FQNNGV, per germline. The CDR3 is 17 amino acids. After removal of 1 base from V and 5 bases from J, the junction contained 11 bases not matched to a gene. The CDR3 region has the DNA TGTGCCAGCAGCTTAGCACAAGGCGGGAGTGCCGACAATGAGCAGTTCTTC. This encodes CASSLAQGGSADNEQFF.

This CDR3 is CASSAGTGTFYNEQFF. CDR3 DNA: TGTGCCAGCAGCGCCGGGACAGGGACGTTCTACAATGAGCAGTTCTTC. The rearrangement joins TRBV7-9 to TRBJ2-1, with 9 bases aligning to TRBD1. This CDR3 has 16 residues. Germline loops: CDR1 SEHNR, CDR2 FQNEAQ (reference sequence). V was pared by 5 bases and J by 3 bases, with 8 bases of the junction left unmatched.

As regards this clone: Additional DNA sequences in this sample encode the identical CDR3. The chain joins TRBV4-1 to TRBJ2-1; D not resolved. CDR1 is MGHRA, CDR2 YSYEKL, per germline. Trimming removed 0 bases from V and 8 bases from J, with 5 bases in between. This CDR3 has 12 amino acids. The CDR3 is CASSQEGHEQFF. As DNA, the CDR3 is TGCGCCAGCAGCCAAGAAGGCCATGAGCAGTTCTTC.

The chain links TRBV2 to TRBJ2-5; 12 bases agree with TRBD2. This CDR3 comprises 19 residues. With 9 bases clipped from V and 4 bases from J, the junction kept 21 bases outside the gene matches. Germline V gene sequence: CDR1 SNHLY, CDR2 FYNNEI. Here the CDR3 DNA reads TGTGCCAGTCGGCCCTCTCTAAGTAGACTAGCGGGAGATAGAGAGACCCAGTACTTC. Translation: CASRPSLSRLAGDRETQYF.

V and J are TRBV6-5 and TRBJ2-7; D is ambiguous. V lost 3 bases and J lost 1, with 7 bases in between. Germline V gene sequence: CDR1 MNHEY, CDR2 SVGAGI. The CDR3 has 13 amino acids. CDR3 sequence (DNA): TGTGCCAGCAGTTATTCTCAGTCCTACGAGCAGTACTTC. This sequence encodes CASSYSQSYEQYF.

In the case of this clone: This sample includes further DNA sequences coding for the same CDR3. The chain carries TRBV5-1 and TRBJ1-1; no firm D call. The CDR3 runs to 11 residues. V lost 1 base, J lost 2 bases, and 0 bases lay in between. Germline loops: CDR1 SGHRS, CDR2 YFSETQ. For the CDR3, the DNA is TGCGCCAGCAGCTTGAACACTGAAGCTTTCTTT. Its translation is CASSLNTEAFF.

The sample holds one count of this clone. Other DNA variants within this sample encode the same CDR3. The CDR3 region has the DNA TGCAGCGTTCGGGCAGCGAACACCGGGGAGCTGTTTTTT. Its protein is CSVRAANTGELFF. This chain connects TRBV29-1 to TRBJ2-2; D gene uncertain. The germline V gene encodes CDR1 SQVTM and CDR2 ANQGSEA. The CDR3 is 13 residues long. V dropped 5 bases and J dropped 0 bases, with 7 bases sitting between them.

In nucleotides, the CDR3 is TGTGCCAGCAGCCAAGACCCGACTAGGCCCGAGCAGTACTTC. It is translated as CASSQDPTRPEQYF. The chain joins TRBV14 to TRBJ2-7, with D perhaps TRBD2 (6 bases). This CDR3 has 14 amino acids. In germline, CDR1 is SGHDN, CDR2 FVKESK. The V and J ends lost 0 bases and 6 bases respectively, with 12 bases between them.

This clone was recorded once. The V and J genes are TRBV7-9 and TRBJ2-7; D remains unclear. Per the germline V gene, CDR1 is SEHNR and CDR2 is FQNEAQ (reference sequence). The CDR3 has 14 residues. Trimming pared 5 bases from V and 1 base from J, leaving 12 bases between. CDR3 coding DNA: TGTGCCAGCAGCCTTCGAGACCGATCCTACGAGCAGTACTTC. It is translated as CASSLRDRSYEQYF.

The chain carries TRBV6-1 and TRBJ1-1; the D is unclear. Germline V CDR1 and CDR2: MNHNS, SASEGT. With 3 bases removed from V and 0 bases from J, the gap between germline ends came to 11 bases. This CDR3 region has 15 residues. The CDR3 sequence is CASSDRTEMNTEAFF. Written as DNA, the CDR3 is TGTGCCAGCAGTGACAGGACTGAAATGAACACTGAAGCTTTCTTT.

The chain carries TRBV7-9 and TRBJ2-4; weak D call: TRBD1 (5 bases). From germline, CDR1 is SEHNR and CDR2 FQNEAQ (reference sequence). The CDR3 sequence is 16 residues long. V was shortened by 4 bases and J by 4 bases, with 17 bases between the two germline ends. The CDR3: CASSSPEEQAKNIQYF. The CDR3 DNA sequence: TGTGCCAGCAGCTCCCCTGAAGAACAGGCGAAAAACATTCAGTACTTC.

V usage is TRBV27 and J usage is TRBJ2-2, with 14 bases identical to TRBD2. From germline, CDR1 is MNHEY and CDR2 SMNVEV (reference sequence). The CDR3 runs to 19 residues. V was pared by 5 bases and J by 5 bases, with 13 bases of the junction left unmatched. CDR3 in amino acids: CASSGRTSGRLGWTGELFF. CDR3 in DNA: TGTGCCAGCAGTGGTAGGACTAGCGGGAGGCTTGGTTGGACCGGGGAGCTGTTTTTT.

The chain carries TRBV4-1 and TRBJ2-4, with no clear D. Germline V gives CDR1 MGHRA, CDR2 YSYEKL. V lost 1 base and J lost 13, with 17 bases in between. CDR3 length: 14 amino acids. CDR3 in amino acids: CASSQGPRVYPQYF. The CDR3 nucleotides are TGCGCCAGCAGCCAAGGGCCTAGAGTCTACCCGCAGTACTTC.

The chain is built from TRBV5-1 and TRBJ2-7, with TRBD2 identical over 13 bases. This CDR3 contains 16 residues. Germline values: CDR1 SGHRS, CDR2 YFSETQ. The junction had 7 bases not matched to a gene; V was cut back by 3 bases and J by 4 bases. The CDR3 DNA reads TGCGCCAGCAGCTCGGAACTAGCGGGAGGGCCTTACGAGCAGTACTTC. This sequence encodes CASSSELAGGPYEQYF.

This rearrangement joins TRBV29-1 to TRBJ2-7, with D unresolved. This CDR3 spans 11 amino acids. Germline CDR1 and CDR2: SQVTM and ANQGSEA. Between the trimmed V and J ends, which lost 4 bases and 5 bases, there was a span of 9 bases. The CDR3 DNA reads as TGCAGCGTTGTAAGGTCGGACGAGCAGTACTTC. This gives the protein CSVVRSDEQYF.

The rearrangement links TRBV6-1 to TRBJ2-7; maybe TRBD2 (6 bases). This CDR3 region has 15 residues. Deletions cut 5 bases from V and 0 bases from J, with 14 bases between. The germline CDR1 and CDR2 sequences are MNHNS and SASEGT. Here the CDR3 reads CASSPTGLISYEQYF. CDR3 sequence (DNA): TGTGCCAGCAGTCCGACGGGACTGATCTCCTACGAGCAGTACTTC.

The J gene is TRBJ2-7, the V gene TRBV19; the match to TRBD1 covers 7 bases. Germline V lookup: CDR1 LNHDA, CDR2 SQIVND (reference sequence). Losses at the gene ends were 1 base for V and 6 bases for J; bases not matched to a gene: 9. This CDR3 is 15 amino acids long. CDR3 DNA: TGTGCCAGTAGTATAGGGGGGACAGCGCTCTCCGAGCAGTACTTC. Translation gives CASSIGGTALSEQYF.

The genes are TRBV2 and TRBJ2-4; D uncertain. This CDR3 contains 16 residues. The germline gives CDR1 SNHLY, CDR2 FYNNEI. Trimming removed 4 bases at V and 0 bases at J, with 13 bases between. The CDR3 DNA reads TGTGCCAGCAGTGGTCAAGTGGGAATAGCCAAAAACATTCAGTACTTC. It translates to CASSGQVGIAKNIQYF.

J is TRBJ2-7 and V is TRBV2; 8 bases line up with TRBD1. Unmatched junction bases numbered 9, after V lost 10 bases and J lost 1 base. Germline V gives CDR1 SNHLY, CDR2 FYNNEI. The CDR3 totals 14 residues. For the CDR3, the DNA is TGTGCCATCTTCGGACAGGGCCCTTCCTACGAGCAGTACTTC. It is translated as CAIFGQGPSYEQYF.